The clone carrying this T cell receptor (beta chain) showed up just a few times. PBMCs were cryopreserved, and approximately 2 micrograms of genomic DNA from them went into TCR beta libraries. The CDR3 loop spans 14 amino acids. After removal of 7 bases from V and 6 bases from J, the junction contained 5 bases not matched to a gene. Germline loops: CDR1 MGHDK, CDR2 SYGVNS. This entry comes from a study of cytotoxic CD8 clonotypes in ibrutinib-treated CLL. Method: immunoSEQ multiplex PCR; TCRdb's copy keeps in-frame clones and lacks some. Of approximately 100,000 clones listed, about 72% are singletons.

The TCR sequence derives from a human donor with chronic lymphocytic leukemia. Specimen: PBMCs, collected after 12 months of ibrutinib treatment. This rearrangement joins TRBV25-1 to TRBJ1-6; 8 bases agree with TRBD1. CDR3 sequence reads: CASKRTGRNSPLHF. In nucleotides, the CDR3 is TGTGCCAGCAAAAGGACAGGGCGTAATTCACCCCTCCACTTT. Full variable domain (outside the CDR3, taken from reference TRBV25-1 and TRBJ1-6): EADIYQTPRYLVIGTGKKITLECSQTMGHDKMYWYQQDPGMELHLIHYSYGVNSTEKGDLSSESTVSRIRTEHFPLTLESARPSHTSQYLCASKRTGRNSPLHFGNGTRLTVT.